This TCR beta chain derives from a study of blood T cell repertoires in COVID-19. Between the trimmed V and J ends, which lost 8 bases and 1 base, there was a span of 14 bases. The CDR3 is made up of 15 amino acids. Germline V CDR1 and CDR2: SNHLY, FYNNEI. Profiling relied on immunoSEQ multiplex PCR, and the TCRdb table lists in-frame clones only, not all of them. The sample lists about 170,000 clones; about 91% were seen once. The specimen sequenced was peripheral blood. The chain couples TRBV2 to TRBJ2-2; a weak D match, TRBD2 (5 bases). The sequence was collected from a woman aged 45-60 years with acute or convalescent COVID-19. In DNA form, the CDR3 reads TGTGCCAGCCTCCCAAACGGGGTGAACACCGGGGAGCTGTTTTTT. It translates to CASLPNGVNTGELFF.